Presented here are 9 T cell receptor beta chains from one specimen sequenced in a study of graft-versus-host responses after intestinal transplantation. Responders labeled with CFSE (approximately 200,000) were plated with approximately 200,000 irradiated, violet-dye-labeled stimulators. Here immunoSEQ multiplex PCR was the method, and the copy in TCRdb shows in-frame clones only, minus some. Of 9,500 to 10,000 clones listed, 25% to 35% were seen once; the top ten hold approximately 6.2%. The material sequenced was alloreactive CD8+ T cells from a mixed lymphocyte reaction culture, taken before intestinal transplant. Documented subset: CFSE-low proliferating T cells sorted from approximately 6-day pre-transplant mixed lymphocyte reaction (GvH or HvG direction). The receptors were sampled from a human patient who received an intestinal transplant.

By share of the sample, this clone is medium-sized. The chain uses TRBV11-1 and TRBJ1-2; 7 bases map to TRBD1. The CDR3 runs to 14 residues. Germline CDR1 SGHAT, CDR2 FQDESV (reference sequence). J gave up 4 bases and V 4 bases, and 6 bases lay outside the gene matches. The CDR3 loop is CASSSTGSGYGYTF. The CDR3, as DNA: TGTGCCAGCAGCTCGACAGGGAGTGGCTATGGCTACACCTTC.

This chain connects TRBV12-5 to TRBJ2-3; a weak D match, TRBD2 (5 bases). The CDR3 is 13 residues long. CDR1 and CDR2 (germline): LGHNT, FRNRAP. Trimming took off 6 bases at V and 10 bases at J, with 17 bases between the two ends. In DNA, the CDR3 is TGTGCTAGTGGAACCCAAAGTGGGCGGGCGCAGTATTTT. Its translation: CASGTQSGRAQYF.

By sample fraction, this clone is medium-sized (0.01 to 0.1%). The chain carries TRBV5-4 and TRBJ1-2; 7 bases fit TRBD1. The ends lost 4 bases at V and 3 bases at J; junction bases unmatched: 6. This CDR3 is built from 14 residues. Germline lookup yields CDR1 SGHNT and CDR2 YYREEE (reference sequence). DNA of the CDR3: TGTGCCAGCAGCCAATGGGACAGCTACTATGGCTACACCTTC. Translating gives CASSQWDSYYGYTF.

The CDR3 protein is CASSLSAGLLGGYTF. The CDR3 DNA reads TGTGCCAGCAGTTTGTCGGCAGGGCTTTTGGGTGGCTACACCTTC. The genes are TRBV27 and TRBJ1-2; tentatively, D is TRBD1 (5 bases). The CDR3 runs to 15 residues. In germline, CDR1 is MNHEY, CDR2 SMNVEV (reference sequence). V shed 3 bases and J shed 7 bases, with 18 bases lying between them.

The rearrangement links TRBV7-9 to TRBJ2-7, with a weak D call TRBD2 (6 bases). The V and J ends lost 8 bases and 1 base respectively, with 12 bases between them. This CDR3 has 13 residues. CDR1 is SEHNR and CDR2 is FQNEAQ in the germline V gene (reference sequence). CDR3: CASGSGLSYEQYF. CDR3 sequence (DNA): TGTGCCAGCGGGTCGGGACTGTCCTACGAGCAGTACTTC.

By proportion, this clone is medium-sized. The chain carries TRBV10-2 and TRBJ2-7; D remains ambiguous. The CDR3 loop spans 14 amino acids. V dropped 0 bases and J dropped 9 bases, with 15 bases sitting between them. Germline V lookup: CDR1 WSHSY, CDR2 SAAADI. The CDR3 reads CASSESHLAGGQYF. As DNA, the CDR3 is TGCGCCAGCAGTGAGTCGCACTTAGCCGGCGGGCAGTACTTC.

The chain links TRBV11-2 to TRBJ1-4, with 9 bases identical to TRBD1. CDR3 length equals 14 residues. V was pared by 5 bases and J by 15 bases, with 13 bases of the junction left unmatched. Germline values: CDR1 SGHAT, CDR2 FQNNGV. CDR3 sequence: CASSQGSNRGQVFF. CDR3 DNA sequence: TGTGCCAGCAGCCAGGGTAGCAACAGGGGGCAGGTGTTTTTT.

This sequence joins TRBV7-9 and TRBJ1-5; 8 bases are a match to TRBD1. V shed 3 bases and J 1 base; nucleotides not matched to a gene: 2. The V gene's germline CDR1 is SEHNR and CDR2 FQNEAQ (reference sequence). CDR3 length: 15 residues. Here the CDR3 DNA reads TGTGCCAGCAGCTTTGGACAGGGAAGCAATCAGCCCCAGCATTTT. Its protein is CASSFGQGSNQPQHF.

The chain employs TRBV19 and TRBJ2-7; weak D call: TRBD2 (5 bases). Germline V gene data show CDR1 as LNHDA and CDR2 as SQIVND (reference sequence). The CDR3 is 15 amino acids. Trimming shortened V by 3 bases and J by 3 bases, and 15 bases separated the two germline ends. CDR3 in DNA: TGTGCCAGTAGTATTGCGGGTAACGTGTTCTACGAGCAGTACTTC. Amino acid sequence: CASSIAGNVFYEQYF.